This paragraph reports one TCR beta chain. Antigen specificity is unknown. Sequencing was performed with immunoSEQ multiplex PCR; in TCRdb, only in-frame clones are kept and a portion is missing. The table has around 200,000 clones, about 81% seen once. This sample was included in a study of cytomegalovirus exposure and HLA in healthy donors. About the study: It was reported in a later analysis that the same platform had been used for the 120 or so validation repertoires as for the roughly 670 first-cohort repertoires.

Notes on the study in general: Specificity of a few CMV-associated chains for CMV antigens was verified in vitro. Generally TCR sequences proved uncommon, though certain public TCRs appeared in numerous donors.

Germline CDR1 is SGHAT and CDR2 is FQNNGV. The CDR3 has 15 residues. V was pared by 5 bases and J by 3 bases, with 14 bases between. The sequence was obtained from a woman in her 30s in good health and CMV-seronegative. Sequencing was carried out using PBMCs. V gene TRBV11-2 combines with J gene TRBJ2-1; the D gene is possibly TRBD1 (8 bases). The CDR3 bases are TGTGCCAGCAGCAGCGGGACAGGAAACTACAATGAGCAGTTCTTC. Translating gives CASSSGTGNYNEQFF.